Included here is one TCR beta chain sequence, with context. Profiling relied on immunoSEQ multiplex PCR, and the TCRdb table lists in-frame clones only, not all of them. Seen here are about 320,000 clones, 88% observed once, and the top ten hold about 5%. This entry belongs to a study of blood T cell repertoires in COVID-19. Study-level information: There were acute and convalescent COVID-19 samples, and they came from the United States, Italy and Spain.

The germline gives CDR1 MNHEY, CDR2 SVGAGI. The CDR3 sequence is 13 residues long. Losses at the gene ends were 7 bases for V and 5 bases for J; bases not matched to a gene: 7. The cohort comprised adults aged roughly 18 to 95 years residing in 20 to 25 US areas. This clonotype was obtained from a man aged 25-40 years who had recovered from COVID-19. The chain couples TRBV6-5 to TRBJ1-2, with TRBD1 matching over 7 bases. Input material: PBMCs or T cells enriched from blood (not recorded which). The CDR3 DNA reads TGTGCCAGCATAACAGGGGACCCGTATGGCTACACCTTC. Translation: CASITGDPYGYTF.